These T cell receptor beta chains were read from a single sample in a study of tissue T cells after allogeneic stem cell transplantation. Method: immunoSEQ multiplex PCR; TCRdb's copy keeps in-frame clones and lacks some. The data contain about 28,000 clones, over 75% of them seen just once; the ten biggest clones take up less than 4.5%. The sequencing used blood, collected before transplantation. The receptors stem from a woman aged 18-49 years who later had graft-versus-host disease after an allogeneic stem cell transplant. The CDR3 runs from the conserved cysteine through the conserved F or W. A D gene is named only where the DNA matches it firmly. Clone size, where shown, is once, few, many, or a class for clones that have expanded.

j_call: TRBJ2-7; clone_size: few; d_call: NA; cdr3_length: 15; v_call: TRBV4-3; cdr3_aa: CASSQGWGESYEQYF; cdr3_nt: TGCGCCAGCAGCCAAGGATGGGGGGAGTCCTACGAGCAGTACTTC
j_call: TRBJ2-6; clone_size: NA; d_call: NA; cdr3_length: 16; v_call: TRBV4-3; cdr3_aa: CASSQDRGSGANVLTF; cdr3_nt: TGCGCCAGCAGCCAAGATAGGGGCTCTGGGGCCAACGTCCTGACTTTC
j_call: TRBJ2-3; clone_size: NA; d_call: TRBD2; cdr3_length: 14; v_call: TRBV7-9; cdr3_aa: CASSSSGREDTQYF; cdr3_nt: TGTGCCAGCAGCTCCAGCGGGAGGGAGGATACGCAGTATTTT
j_call: TRBJ2-7; clone_size: NA; d_call: TRBD2; cdr3_length: 13; v_call: TRBV20-1; cdr3_aa: CSASLPSGYEQYF; cdr3_nt: TGCAGTGCTAGTCTCCCTAGCGGATACGAGCAGTACTTC
j_call: TRBJ1-1; clone_size: NA; d_call: NA; cdr3_length: 14; v_call: TRBV10-3; cdr3_aa: CAISPGTQNTEAFF; cdr3_nt: TGTGCCATCAGTCCCGGGACTCAGAACACTGAAGCTTTCTTT
j_call: TRBJ1-5; clone_size: NA; d_call: NA; cdr3_length: 18; v_call: TRBV7-9; cdr3_aa: CASCCSLWESDSNQPQHF; cdr3_nt: TGTGCCAGCTGTTGTTCGTTGTGGGAATCCGATAGCAATCAGCCCCAGCATTTT
j_call: TRBJ1-1; clone_size: NA; d_call: TRBD1; cdr3_length: 17; v_call: TRBV19; cdr3_aa: CASSFRTGLIMNTEAFF; cdr3_nt: TGTGCCAGTAGTTTCCGGACAGGGCTTATCATGAACACTGAAGCTTTCTTT
j_call: TRBJ1-4; clone_size: NA; d_call: TRBD1; cdr3_length: 15; v_call: TRBV5-1; cdr3_aa: CASSDAGQGNEKLFF; cdr3_nt: TGCGCCAGCAGCGACGCGGGACAGGGGAATGAAAAACTGTTTTTT
j_call: TRBJ1-1; clone_size: NA; d_call: NA; cdr3_length: 14; v_call: TRBV18; cdr3_aa: CASSRAARGTEAFF; cdr3_nt: TGTGCCAGCTCACGGGCGGCGAGGGGAACTGAAGCTTTCTTT
j_call: TRBJ2-2; clone_size: NA; d_call: TRBD2; cdr3_length: 16; v_call: TRBV9; cdr3_aa: CASSVGLAGGTGELFF; cdr3_nt: TGTGCCAGCAGCGTTGGACTAGCGGGAGGGACCGGGGAGCTGTTTTTT